This T cell receptor beta chain was observed in a study of OX40 agonist ivuxolimab in advanced cancers. Study context: Dose-escalation patients were diagnosed with hepatocellular carcinoma, melanoma, renal cell cancer or head and neck cancer. Partial response was recorded in three patients: one hepatocellular carcinoma and two cutaneous melanoma cases. Whole-study results and caveats: Some nonresponders additionally presented with little normalized T-cell clonal expansion.

V lost 2 bases, J lost 3 bases, and 3 bases lay in between. The CDR3 extends over 12 amino acids. CDR1 and CDR2 (germline): LNHDA, SQIVND (reference sequence). Libraries were prepared by immunoSEQ multiplex PCR; TCRdb keeps only in-frame clonotypes and omits some of them. In the table there are tens of thousands of clones, just over 85% of which are singletons. Details on this clone: Its antigen is currently unknown.

The chain combines TRBV19 with TRBJ2-3; D unresolved. This specimen consisted of CD4+ or CD8+ T cells sorted from blood, obtained in a trial of the OX40 agonist ivuxolimab. The sequence was obtained from an adult with an advanced solid tumor such as melanoma, head and neck, liver or kidney cancer. This CDR3 is CASSIRTDTQYF. The CDR3 DNA reads TGTGCCAGTAGTATACGGACAGATACGCAGTATTTT.